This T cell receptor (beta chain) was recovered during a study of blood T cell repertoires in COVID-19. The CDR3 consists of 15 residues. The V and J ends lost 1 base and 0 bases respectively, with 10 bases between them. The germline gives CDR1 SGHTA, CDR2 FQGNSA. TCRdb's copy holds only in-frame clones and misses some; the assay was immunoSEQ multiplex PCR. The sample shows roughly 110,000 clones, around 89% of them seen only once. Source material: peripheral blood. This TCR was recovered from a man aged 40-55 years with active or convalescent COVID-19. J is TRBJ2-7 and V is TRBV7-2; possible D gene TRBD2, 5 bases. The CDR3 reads CASSLVGGFSYEQYF. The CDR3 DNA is TGTGCCAGCAGCTTAGTAGGCGGGTTCTCCTACGAGCAGTACTTC.